One and the same sample provided the 4 T cell receptor beta chains below, sequenced in a study of patients and donors after allogeneic stem cell transplantation. MiXCR, run by TCRdb on the RT-PCR reads, gives a single entry per CDR3 protein. Here the sample spans 410,000 or so distinct CDR3 sequences, around 15% being singletons. Sample: blood, either unsorted or a sorted T cell fraction (not recorded which). The receptor set was obtained from a human donor who was either an allogeneic HSCT recipient or a stem cell or donor lymphocyte infusion donor (not recorded which). It is not recorded whose cells these are; they may come from a transplant donor.

The rearrangement links TRBV24-1 to TRBJ2-1; possible D gene TRBD2, 6 bases. Trimming shortened V by 6 bases and J by 4 bases, and 15 bases separated the two germline ends. Germline V gene lookup returns CDR1 KGHDR and CDR2 SFDVKD. The CDR3 runs 15 residues. The CDR3 spells CATSYPGSKYNEQFF. DNA for the CDR3: TGTGCCACCAGTTACCCCGGGAGCAAGTACAATGAGCAGTTCTTC.

The V call is TRBV6-1, the J call TRBJ2-5; tentatively, D is TRBD1 (6 bases). With 9 bases removed from V and 5 bases from J, the gap between germline ends came to 13 bases. CDR1 MNHNS and CDR2 SASEGT come from the germline V gene. CDR3 length: 12 residues. The CDR3 loop is CASTGQRETQYF. For the CDR3, the DNA is TGTGCCAGTACCGGACAGAGGGAGACCCAGTACTTC.

The chain employs TRBV29-1 and TRBJ1-1, with D tentatively TRBD1 (6 bases). The length of the CDR3 is 13 residues. With 4 bases removed from V and 11 bases from J, the gap between germline ends came to 20 bases. From germline, CDR1 is SQVTM and CDR2 ANQGSEA. The CDR3 here is CSVVKGGGQGAFF. CDR3 nucleotides: TGCAGCGTTGTCAAGGGAGGAGGGCAGGGGGCTTTCTTT.

This CDR3 reads CASSQASGKAGELFF. CDR3 coding DNA: TGCGCCAGCAGCCAAGCCAGCGGGAAGGCCGGGGAGCTGTTTTTT. This rearrangement joins TRBV4-1 to TRBJ2-2, with 7 nucleotides matching TRBD2. This CDR3 has 15 residues. V lost 1 base, J lost 6 bases, and 5 bases stayed unmatched. Germline CDR1 is MGHRA and CDR2 is YSYEKL.